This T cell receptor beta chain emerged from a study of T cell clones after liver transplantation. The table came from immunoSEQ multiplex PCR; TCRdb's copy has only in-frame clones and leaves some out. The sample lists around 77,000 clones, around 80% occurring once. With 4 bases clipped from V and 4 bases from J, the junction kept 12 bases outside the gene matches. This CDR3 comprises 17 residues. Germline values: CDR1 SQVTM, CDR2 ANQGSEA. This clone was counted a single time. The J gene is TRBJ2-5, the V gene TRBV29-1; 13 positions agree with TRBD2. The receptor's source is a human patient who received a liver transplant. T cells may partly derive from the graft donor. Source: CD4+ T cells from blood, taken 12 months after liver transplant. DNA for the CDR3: TGCAGCGTTGCACCTACGACTAGCGGGGGGTCGGGAGAGACCCAGTACTTC. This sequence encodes CSVAPTTSGGSGETQYF.